A selection of T cell receptor beta chains follows, all from one sample in a study of blood T cell repertoires in COVID-19. The protocol was immunoSEQ multiplex PCR, while the TCRdb copy is restricted to in-frame clones and leaves out a portion. The sample lists about 210,000 clones, just under 90% seen once, with approximately 6% in the top ten. Sequencing was done on a sample of peripheral blood. The source of these receptors is a man in his sixties who had recovered from COVID-19. Each CDR3 is given with its conserved first and last residue. The D gene is left open where the match is weak. Clone size, where shown, is once, few, many, or a class for clones that have expanded.

TRBJ1-2 TRBV27 TRBD1 - CASSLQGARGYTF TGTGCCAGCAGTTTACAGGGGGCGCGGGGCTACACCTTC
TRBJ2-2 TRBV27 - once CASSLLGWDTNTGELFF TGTGCCAGCAGTTTATTGGGTTGGGACACGAACACCGGGGAGCTGTTTTTT
TRBJ1-4 TRBV5-1 TRBD1 - CASSTDRGGEKLFF TGCGCCAGCAGCACGGACAGGGGTGGCGAAAAACTGTTTTTT
TRBJ1-3 TRBV5-5 - - CASSFQNAVSGNTIYF TGTGCCAGCAGCTTCCAAAACGCGGTCTCTGGAAACACCATATATTTT
TRBJ2-3 TRBV7-3 TRBD2 - CASSLSGGDTQYF TGTGCCAGCAGCCTCTCGGGGGGAGATACGCAGTATTTT
TRBJ2-4 TRBV6-5 - - CASSSTAQTGNIQYF TGTGCCAGCAGTTCGACAGCCCAAACAGGAAACATTCAGTACTTC
TRBJ1-1 TRBV9 - - CASSVAMRETEAFF TGTGCCAGCAGCGTAGCAATGAGGGAGACTGAAGCTTTCTTT
TRBJ2-7 TRBV30 - - CAWKISGMRGEQYF TGTGCCTGGAAGATTAGCGGAATGCGGGGCGAGCAGTACTTC
TRBJ2-7 TRBV5-1 - once CASSFPRVCSYEQYF TGCGCCAGCAGCTTTCCCAGGGTCTGCTCCTACGAGCAGTACTTC
TRBJ2-1 TRBV7-2 TRBD1 - CASSSRGQSSYNEQFF TGTGCCAGCAGTTCTCGGGGACAGAGCTCCTACAATGAGCAGTTCTTC
TRBJ1-6 TRBV5-1 - - CASSLEWGEPLHF TGCGCCAGCAGCTTGGAGTGGGGGGAACCCCTCCACTTT
TRBJ2-5 TRBV5-1 TRBD2 once CASSLGGGEQETQYF TGCGCCAGCAGCTTGGGTGGGGGGGAACAAGAGACCCAGTACTTC
TRBJ2-2 TRBV11-2 - - CASSLGGDLRSGELFF TGTGCCAGCAGCTTAGGGGGGGACCTAAGGTCCGGGGAGCTGTTTTTT
TRBJ1-2 TRBV6-5 TRBD1 - CASSSLRDSVAGYTF TGTGCCAGCAGTTCCCTCCGGGACAGCGTCGCCGGCTACACCTTC
TRBJ2-7 TRBV20-1 - - CSARGGLQYF TGCAGTGCTAGAGGGGGGCTACAGTACTTC
TRBJ2-2 TRBV30 - - CAWAGPGELFF TGTGCCTGGGCAGGCCCCGGGGAGCTGTTTTTT
TRBJ1-4 TRBV9 TRBD1 once CASSVEGPGQSNEKLFF TGTGCCAGCAGCGTAGAGGGCCCGGGACAGTCAAATGAAAAACTGTTTTTT
TRBJ2-2 TRBV19 TRBD1 - CASSTPQGANTGELFF TGTGCCAGTAGTACGCCGCAGGGGGCGAACACCGGGGAGCTGTTTTTT
TRBJ1-6 TRBV2 - - CASAQELNSPLHF TGTGCCAGCGCACAGGAGCTCAATTCACCCCTCCACTTT
TRBJ2-3 TRBV24-1 TRBD1 - CATAAIGTASSTDTQYF TGTGCCACCGCTGCGATAGGGACAGCTAGCAGCACAGATACGCAGTATTTT
TRBJ2-1 TRBV7-3 TRBD1 few CASSEQPGQGVNEQFF TGTGCCAGCAGCGAACAACCGGGACAGGGGGTCAATGAGCAGTTCTTC
TRBJ2-3 TRBV10-2 TRBD2 once CASSEPGGTQYF TGCGCCAGCAGTGAGCCGGGGGGGACGCAGTATTTT
TRBJ2-7 TRBV11-2 TRBD1 - CASSRRQGTGEQYF TGTGCCAGCAGCCGACGACAGGGGACGGGCGAGCAGTACTTC
TRBJ1-6 TRBV6-4 - few CASSGQLNSPLHF TGTGCCAGCAGTGGACAGCTCAATTCACCCCTCCACTTT
TRBJ2-3 TRBV5-1 TRBD1 once CASSPNVKTGGTDTQYF TGCGCCAGCAGCCCGAACGTTAAGACAGGGGGCACGGATACGCAGTATTTT
TRBJ2-7 TRBV30 TRBD1 - CAWSGQGAGEQYF TGTGCCTGGAGTGGACAGGGGGCAGGAGAGCAGTACTTC
TRBJ1-6 TRBV18 TRBD1 - CASSPRTGGDSPLHF TGTGCCAGCTCACCCCGGACAGGTGGGGATTCACCCCTCCACTTT
TRBJ1-2 TRBV30 - - CAWQNVQGKYGYTF TGTGCCTGGCAAAACGTACAGGGAAAGTATGGCTACACCTTC
TRBJ2-3 TRBV5-1 TRBD2 - CASFYYGGMIDTQYF TGCGCCAGTTTTTACTACGGGGGGATGATAGATACGCAGTATTTT
TRBJ2-7 TRBV20-1 - - CSASAGPAYEQYF TGCAGTGCTAGTGCAGGTCCGGCCTACGAGCAGTACTTC
TRBJ2-7 TRBV6-1 TRBD1 - CASSDTGTGSSYRSYEQYF TGTGCCAGCAGTGATACCGGGACAGGGTCATCGTATCGATCCTACGAGCAGTACTTC
TRBJ2-7 TRBV5-1 TRBD1 - CASSRIAGTGGAASYEQYF TGCGCCAGCAGCCGGATCGCAGGGACAGGGGGCGCAGCCTCCTACGAGCAGTACTTC
TRBJ2-5 TRBV12-3/TRBV12-4 - - CASSLVGGETQYF TGTGCCAGCAGTTTAGTGGGGGGAGAGACCCAGTACTTC
TRBJ1-5 TRBV10-3 - - CAISEFPGSNQPQHF TGTGCCATCAGTGAGTTCCCAGGGAGCAATCAGCCCCAGCATTTT
TRBJ2-7 TRBV24-1 - - CATSDLRSGFSYEQYF TGTGCCACCAGTGATTTAAGGAGCGGGTTCTCCTACGAGCAGTACTTC
TRBJ1-5 TRBV19 - - CASSKGHNQPQHF TGTGCCAGTAGTAAGGGACACAATCAGCCCCAGCATTTT
TRBJ2-3 TRBV24-1 TRBD1 - CATGTESTDTQYF TGTGCCACCGGGACAGAGAGCACAGATACGCAGTATTTT
TRBJ1-3 TRBV3-1/TRBV3-2 TRBD1 - CASSQGQGAGNTIYF TGTGCCAGCAGCCAAGGACAGGGGGCTGGAAACACCATATATTTT
TRBJ2-3 TRBV27 - once CASSFSGSDTQYF TGTGCCAGCAGTTTTTCGGGGTCGGATACGCAGTATTTT
TRBJ1-4 TRBV3-1/TRBV3-2 TRBD1 - CASSLPGQGNEKLFF TGTGCCAGCAGCCTCCCGGGACAGGGCAATGAAAAACTGTTTTTT
TRBJ2-2 TRBV3-1/TRBV3-2 - - CASSQFGGLPGELFF TGTGCCAGCAGCCAATTCGGGGGGCTCCCCGGGGAGCTGTTTTTT
TRBJ2-2 TRBV3-1/TRBV3-2 - - CASSPQGGSNTGELFF TGTGCCAGCAGCCCCCAAGGGGGAAGTAACACCGGGGAGCTGTTTTTT
TRBJ1-5 TRBV6-6 - - CASRQSNQPQHF TGTGCCAGCAGACAAAGCAATCAGCCCCAGCATTTT
TRBJ1-5 TRBV19 - - CASKGGPLSNQPQHF TGTGCCAGTAAGGGGGGGCCCCTTAGCAATCAGCCCCAGCATTTT
TRBJ2-5 TRBV7-8 - - CASSFMWTDQETQYF TGTGCCAGCAGCTTTATGTGGACAGACCAAGAGACCCAGTACTTC
TRBJ2-1 TRBV5-8 - - CASSVDRRSYNEQFF TGTGCCAGCAGCGTAGACAGGCGTTCCTACAATGAGCAGTTCTTC
TRBJ2-7 TRBV7-2 - - CASSFSTVLEQYF TGTGCCAGCAGTTTTTCGACAGTACTCGAGCAGTACTTC
TRBJ2-4 TRBV5-4 TRBD1 - CASSPGDRGAKNIQYF TGTGCCAGCAGCCCGGGGGACAGGGGGGCCAAAAACATTCAGTACTTC
TRBJ1-5 TRBV4-3 TRBD1 - CASSQTGTGNQPQHF TGCGCCAGCAGCCAAACCGGGACAGGTAATCAGCCCCAGCATTTT
TRBJ2-3 TRBV19 TRBD2 - CASSIRPNSGGARTDTQYF TGTGCCAGTAGTATTCGCCCTAATAGCGGGGGGGCCCGGACAGATACGCAGTATTTT
TRBJ2-7 TRBV19 - - CASSLTGSYEQYF TGTGCCAGTAGTTTGACAGGTTCCTACGAGCAGTACTTC
TRBJ2-1 TRBV28 TRBD2 - CASSSGGSNEQFF TGTGCCAGCAGTTCGGGGGGGAGCAATGAGCAGTTCTTC
TRBJ2-7 TRBV10-2 TRBD2 - CASSESGGSSYEQYF TGCGCCAGCAGTGAATCGGGGGGGAGCTCCTACGAGCAGTACTTC
TRBJ2-7 TRBV10-3 TRBD2 few CAISPAGEKNEQYF TGTGCCATCAGTCCAGCGGGAGAAAAGAACGAGCAGTACTTC
TRBJ2-3 TRBV21-1 - - CASSSRTGVWDTQYF TGTGCCAGCAGCTCCCGGACAGGGGTTTGGGATACGCAGTATTTT
TRBJ1-3 TRBV28 - - CASSTAGNTIYF TGTGCCAGCAGTACAGCTGGAAACACCATATATTTT
TRBJ2-5 TRBV5-1 - - CASSLTDQETQYF TGCGCCAGCAGCCTCACGGACCAAGAGACCCAGTACTTC
TRBJ2-1 TRBV18 TRBD2 - CASSPGLAGGEQFF TGTGCCAGCTCACCGGGACTAGCGGGAGGAGAGCAGTTCTTC
TRBJ2-1 TRBV5-1 TRBD2 - CASRLSGLASHEQFF TGCGCCAGCAGACTCTCAGGACTAGCATCCCATGAGCAGTTCTTC